This T cell receptor beta chain was identified in a study of T cell changes during pregnancy in multiple sclerosis. The CDR3 length is 13 residues. CDR1 is GTSNPN and CDR2 is SVGIG in the germline V gene (reference sequence). V was pared by 2 bases and J by 1 base, with 8 bases between. Profiled with immunoSEQ multiplex PCR; TCRdb holds only in-frame clones, not every one. The repertoire holds more than 50,000 clones, with about 95% as singletons. Sequencing used CD8+ T cells from peripheral blood mononuclear cells, obtained after pregnancy. The clonotype comes from a female donor with multiple sclerosis, enrolled in a pregnancy study. This sequence joins TRBV30 and TRBJ1-1; D is possibly TRBD1 (5 bases). The CDR3 nucleotides are TGTGCCTGGAGTTCTACAGGGAACACTGAAGCTTTCTTT. Translating gives CAWSSTGNTEAFF.